These 29 T cell receptor beta chains share one sample of origin, sequenced in a study of radiotherapy plus CTLA-4 blockade in lung cancer. The method was immunoSEQ multiplex PCR; TCRdb's version includes in-frame clones alone and lacks a portion of them. The sample includes about 51,000 clones, around 75% of them seen just once. The source material was peripheral blood, sampled from a patient treated with radiotherapy plus ipilimumab. These TCRs come from a human donor with non-small cell lung cancer who had a complete response to radiotherapy plus ipilimumab.

The rearrangement joins TRBV18 to TRBJ1-1, with no clear D. V was cut by 5 bases and J by 0 bases, with 16 bases left in between. This CDR3 is built from 16 residues. The germline V gene encodes CDR1 KGHSH and CDR2 LQKENI. CDR3 amino acids: CASSKPLVFMNTEAFF. The CDR3 DNA reads as TGTGCCAGCTCAAAACCACTAGTGTTCATGAACACTGAAGCTTTCTTT.

The chain uses TRBV7-6 and TRBJ2-5; unclear D gene. The CDR3 totals 14 residues. Trimming pared 0 bases from V and 5 bases from J, leaving 10 bases between. Germline-derived CDR1 and CDR2 are SGHVS and FNYEAQ. CDR3 nucleotide sequence: TGTGCCAGCAGCTTAGCGTACAACGGGGAGACCCAGTACTTC. Amino acid sequence: CASSLAYNGETQYF. Based on the CDR3 plus reference TRBV7-6 and TRBJ2-5, the full variable domain is GAGVSQSPRYKVTKRGQDVALRCDPISGHVSLYWYRQALGQGPEFLTYFNYEAQQDKSGLPNDRFSAERPEGSISTLTIQRTEQRDSAMYRCASSLAYNGETQYFGPGTRLLVL.

J is TRBJ2-1 and V is TRBV29-1, with 8 bases that match TRBD1. Per the germline V gene, CDR1 is SQVTM and CDR2 is ANQGSEA. The junction had 16 bases not matched to a gene; V was cut back by 4 bases and J by 5 bases. CDR3 length equals 17 residues. The CDR3 DNA follows: TGCAGCGTTGTAGGGATGAGTGGGACAGGTAATAACAATGAGCAGTTCTTC. Its translation: CSVVGMSGTGNNNEQFF.

This clone was found a few times. J is TRBJ1-2 and V is TRBV19; 9 bases agree with TRBD1. The CDR3 contains 14 residues. Germline V gene data show CDR1 as LNHDA and CDR2 as SQIVND (reference sequence). V shed 8 bases, J shed 7 bases, and the junction held 11 bases outside the gene matches. The CDR3 region has the DNA TGTGCCAGTGCACCACAGGGGGCGGGGGTTGGCTACACCTTC. Its translation is CASAPQGAGVGYTF.

This clone was detected a few times. The chain couples TRBV10-3 to TRBJ1-3; D uncertain. The germline V and J ends were trimmed by 4 bases and 0 bases, with 10 bases remaining between them. This CDR3 contains 15 residues. CDR1 and CDR2 (germline): ENHRY, SYGVKD. For the CDR3, the DNA is TGTGCCATCAGTGCCACAGTTTTCTCTGGAAACACCATATATTTT. This gives the protein CAISATVFSGNTIYF.

The chain carries TRBV11-2 and TRBJ1-1; the match to TRBD1 covers 7 bases. Unmatched junction bases numbered 2, after V lost 3 bases and J lost 1 base. Germline lookup yields CDR1 SGHAT and CDR2 FQNNGV. This CDR3 has 14 residues. The CDR3 spells CASSLRTGNTEAFF. In DNA, the CDR3 is TGTGCCAGCAGCTTGCGGACAGGGAACACTGAAGCTTTCTTT.

In its sample, this clone was seen a few times. This CDR3 reads CASSIRETYGYTF. CDR3 DNA sequence: TGTGCCAGTAGTATTCGAGAAACCTATGGCTACACCTTC. The rearrangement links TRBV19 to TRBJ1-2, with unresolved D. This CDR3 has 13 residues. Germline V gene sequence: CDR1 LNHDA, CDR2 SQIVND (reference sequence). V lost 3 bases to trimming and J lost 4 bases, with 9 bases between them. Combining the CDR3 with reference TRBV19 and TRBJ1-2 gives the whole variable domain DGGITQSPKYLFRKEGQNVTLSCEQNLNHDAMYWYRQDPGQGLRLIYYSQIVNDFQKGDIAEGYSVSREKKESFPLTVTSAQKNPTAFYLCASSIRETYGYTFGSGTRLTVV.

In DNA, the CDR3 is TGTGCCTCCAGACACAGTCTCTCCTACGAGCAGTACTTC. Its protein is CASRHSLSYEQYF. The chain joins TRBV10-3 to TRBJ2-5, with D uncertain. The J call may be wrong; the DNA end is better matched by TRBJ2-7. CDR3 length: 13 amino acids. Germline CDR1 and CDR2: ENHRY and SYGVKD.

This sequence joins TRBV30 and TRBJ1-5, with D possibly matching TRBD1 (5 bases). This CDR3 is 15 amino acids long. Germline CDR1 GTSNPN, CDR2 SVGIG (reference sequence). Trimming stripped 0 bases from V and 0 bases from J, with 9 bases between. In DNA, the CDR3 is TGTGCCTGGAGTGTGGGCAGGGCTAGCAATCAGCCCCAGCATTTT. As protein: CAWSVGRASNQPQHF.

The chain is built from TRBV5-1 and TRBJ1-4; D may be TRBD1 (6 bases). Trimming pared 4 bases from V and 0 bases from J, leaving 10 bases between. Germline CDR1 and CDR2: SGHRS and YFSETQ. This CDR3 spans 15 amino acids. The CDR3 here is CASSADSSTNEKLFF. In DNA, the CDR3 is TGCGCCAGCAGCGCGGACAGCTCAACTAATGAAAAACTGTTTTTT.

The chain carries TRBV15 and TRBJ2-2; the D is unclear. Germline V gives CDR1 LNHNV, CDR2 YYDKDF (reference sequence). This CDR3 has 14 amino acids. Trimming cost V 0 bases and J 5 bases, with 7 bases left between them. The DNA of the CDR3 is TGTGCCACCAGCAGAGATTTCGGGACCGGGGAGCTGTTTTTT. Translated: CATSRDFGTGELFF.

The chain is built from TRBV20-1 and TRBJ2-3; D perhaps matches TRBD1 (5 bases). This CDR3 has 11 amino acids. V lost 6 bases to trimming and J lost 5 bases, with 9 bases between them. Germline V gene lookup returns CDR1 DFQATT and CDR2 SNEGSKA (reference sequence). Here the CDR3 reads CSADKGDTQYF. The CDR3 nucleotides read TGCAGTGCGGACAAGGGAGATACGCAGTATTTT.

The chain joins TRBV4-3 to TRBJ2-1, with unresolved D. This CDR3 comprises 16 residues. Per germline, CDR1 LGHNA and CDR2 YSLEER. V gave up 1 base and J gave up 0 bases, with 10 bases separating them. The CDR3 DNA reads TGCGCCAGCAGCCAAGGTCTCTCCAGCTCCTACAATGAGCAGTTCTTC. It yields the protein CASSQGLSSSYNEQFF.

The chain has TRBV9 and TRBJ2-5; D possibly corresponds to TRBD1 (5 bases). V lost 0 bases, J lost 3 bases, and 9 bases lay in between. Germline V gene data show CDR1 as SGDLS and CDR2 as YYNGEE. The CDR3 runs 14 residues. In DNA, the CDR3 is TGTGCCAGCAGCGTAGGGGGCAGAGAAGAGACCCAGTACTTC. As protein: CASSVGGREETQYF.

The chain joins TRBV6-6 to TRBJ2-7; no firm D call. CDR1 and CDR2 (germline): MNHNY, SVGAGI (reference sequence). The CDR3 contains 13 residues. V was shortened by 1 base and J by 7 bases, with 11 bases between the two germline ends. Here the CDR3 reads CASSYLRSREQYV. In DNA, the CDR3 is TGTGCCAGCAGTTACTTGAGATCGCGGGAGCAGTACGTC.

This clone has only one observation. The V gene is TRBV5-4, the J gene TRBJ2-5, with 7 bases fitting TRBD1. The germline V gene encodes CDR1 SGHNT and CDR2 YYREEE (reference sequence). V was pared by 3 bases and J by 5 bases, with 4 bases of the junction left unmatched. This CDR3 has 13 amino acids. The CDR3 DNA reads as TGTGCCAGCAGCTGGGGACAGCGCGAGACCCAGTACTTC. It specifies CASSWGQRETQYF.

This chain joins TRBV21-1 and TRBJ1-2. TRBV21-1 is designated a pseudogene. The CDR3 contains 12 residues. The CDR3 reads CASSKARRGPYF. As DNA, the CDR3 is TGTGCCAGCAGCAAAGCTAGGAGGGGACCCTACTTC.

This sequence joins TRBV10-1 and TRBJ1-1; D is uncertain. The germline V and J ends were trimmed by 6 bases and 2 bases, with 7 bases remaining between them. Germline V CDR1 and CDR2: WNHNN, SYGVQD (reference sequence). There are 12 residues in the CDR3. CDR3 sequence reads: CASSRKNTEAFF. The DNA for the CDR3 is TGCGCCAGCAGCAGGAAAAACACTGAAGCTTTCTTT.

The sample holds a few counts of this clone. This chain uses TRBV27 with TRBJ2-7; TRBD1 aligns across 8 bases. V shed 5 bases and J 3 bases; nucleotides not matched to a gene: 9. CDR3 size: 15 residues. CDR1 MNHEY and CDR2 SMNVEV come from the germline V gene (reference sequence). The CDR3 bases are TGTGCCAGCAGTCCTACAGGGGGGCACCGCTACGAGCAGTACTTC. Translating gives CASSPTGGHRYEQYF.

A few counts support this clone. V gene TRBV4-3 combines with J gene TRBJ2-2; 7 bases map to TRBD1. Germline CDR1 reads LGHNA; CDR2 reads YSLEER. Trimming at V came to 4 bases and at J to 0 bases, leaving 5 bases not matched to a gene. The CDR3 runs to 16 residues. The CDR3 coding sequence is TGCGCCAGCAGCCTACGGACAGGCGCGAACACCGGGGAGCTGTTTTTT. Translating gives CASSLRTGANTGELFF.

This rearrangement joins TRBV7-9 to TRBJ2-3; TRBD2 matches 7 bases. From germline, CDR1 is SEHNR and CDR2 FQNEAQ (reference sequence). V lost 1 base, J lost 5 bases, and 6 bases stayed unmatched. The CDR3 consists of 15 residues. The CDR3 nucleotides read TGTGCCAGCAGCTTAGAAGGCGGGAGAGTAGATACGCAGTATTTT. This encodes CASSLEGGRVDTQYF.

This clone was seen at least ten times. The chain combines TRBV10-3 with TRBJ1-1; no clear D gene. This CDR3 is 13 amino acids long. Germline CDR1 is ENHRY and CDR2 is SYGVKD. Trimming took off 4 bases at V and 1 base at J, with 7 bases between the two ends. CDR3 region: CAISVSRNTEAFF. CDR3 bases: TGTGCCATCAGTGTATCCAGGAACACTGAAGCTTTCTTT.

V gene TRBV2 combines with J gene TRBJ1-6; 7 bases line up with TRBD1. The CDR3 runs 14 residues. V lost 4 bases and J lost 9; bases outside the gene matches: 6. Germline CDR1 and CDR2: SNHLY and FYNNEI. This CDR3 reads CASSVDRASSPLHF. The DNA for the CDR3 is TGTGCCAGCAGTGTTGACAGGGCAAGTTCACCCCTCCACTTT. The variable domain in full, with the rest retrieved from reference TRBV2 and TRBJ1-6, is EPEVTQTPSHQVTQMGQEVILRCVPISNHLYFYWYRQILGQKVEFLVSFYNNEISEKSEIFDDQFSVERPDGSNFTLKIRSTKLEDSAMYFCASSVDRASSPLHFGNGTRLTVT.

The chain carries TRBV7-2 and TRBJ1-5; weak D call: TRBD1 (5 bases). Germline assignment: CDR1 SGHTA and CDR2 FQGNSA. Trimming removed 1 base from V and 3 bases from J, with 10 bases in between. This CDR3 has 15 residues. The CDR3 coding sequence is TGTGCCAGCAGCTTAGTGTGGGGCACCAATCAGCCCCAGCATTTT. Protein sequence: CASSLVWGTNQPQHF.

The chain has TRBV7-8 and TRBJ2-1; TRBD1 matches 7 bases. V was pared by 5 bases and J by 10 bases, with 8 bases of the junction left unmatched. CDR3 length: 13 residues. CDR1 is SGHVS and CDR2 is FQNEAQ in the germline V gene. The DNA of the CDR3 is TGTGCCAGCAGCCCCCCAGGGGGAAAGGAGCAGTTCTTC. It specifies CASSPPGGKEQFF.

The J gene is TRBJ1-1, the V gene TRBV5-6; no firm D call. Germline V gene sequence: CDR1 SGHDT, CDR2 YYEEEE. The V end lost 4 bases, the J end lost 1 base, and 11 bases lay between the germline ends. This CDR3 region has 14 residues. The CDR3 DNA sequence: TGTGCCAGCAGCCTGCTGCGGGCGAACACTGAAGCTTTCTTT. Translation gives CASSLLRANTEAFF.

This clone has only one observation. In DNA form, the CDR3 reads TGTGCCAGCAGCTCAACCTCGGCAGATACGCAGTATTTT. Translated, it gives CASSSTSADTQYF. The chain carries TRBV9 and TRBJ2-3; D gene ambiguous. Trimming cost V 4 bases and J 4 bases, with 10 bases left between them. The CDR3 consists of 13 residues. CDR1 and CDR2 from the germline V gene are SGDLS and YYNGEE.

V and J are TRBV18 and TRBJ2-1, with 11 bases identical to TRBD2. CDR3 length: 15 residues. Germline values: CDR1 KGHSH, CDR2 LQKENI. V was pared by 6 bases and J by 7 bases, with 8 bases of the junction left unmatched. Here the CDR3 DNA reads TGTGCCAGCTCGCCTACTAGCGGGAGAAGTAATGAGCAGTTCTTC. Protein sequence: CASSPTSGRSNEQFF.

This chain joins TRBV18 and TRBJ2-3, with 7 bases that match TRBD1. V was pared by 2 bases and J by 6 bases, with 8 bases of the junction left unmatched. The CDR3 spans 15 residues. The germline V gene encodes CDR1 KGHSH and CDR2 LQKENI. CDR3 protein: CASSPGEGATDTQYF. CDR3 bases: TGTGCCAGCTCACCAGGAGAGGGGGCAACTGATACGCAGTATTTT.